These 4 T cell receptor beta chains were all obtained from the same sample, sequenced in a study of blood T cell repertoires in COVID-19. TCRdb keeps only in-frame clones here, not all; method: immunoSEQ multiplex PCR. The data show 83,000 or so clones, with about four fifths seen just once and just over 20% held by the top ten. Sequenced input: peripheral blood. These receptors all stem from a human donor in a cohort sampled during active COVID-19.

J is TRBJ2-1 and V is TRBV29-1; 8 nucleotides align to TRBD1. This CDR3 region has 14 residues. CDR1 is SQVTM, CDR2 ANQGSEA, per germline. CDR3 nucleotides: TGCAGAGTAGCATCAGGACAGGGAAACAATGAGCAGTTCTTC. Translated: CRVASGQGNNEQFF.

The chain combines TRBV6-4 with TRBJ2-2, with D possibly matching TRBD2 (7 bases). V shed 6 bases and J shed 3 bases, with 17 bases lying between them. CDR1 and CDR2 (germline): MRHNA, SNTAGT. This CDR3 comprises 16 residues. CDR3 DNA: TGTGCCAGCAGGAGAAATGGGGGGGCCTACACCGGGGAGCTGTTTTTT. Its translation: CASRRNGGAYTGELFF.

This clone qualifies as large. V is TRBV6-9 and J is TRBJ1-3; 8 bases line up with TRBD1. Trimming removed 7 bases from V and 2 bases from J; junction bases left unmatched: 4. The CDR3 has 14 residues. CDR1 and CDR2 (germline): MNHGY, SVAAGI. CDR3 protein: CASTLTGAGNTIYF. CDR3 in DNA: TGTGCCAGCACTTTGACAGGGGCTGGAAACACCATATATTTT.

The chain couples TRBV19 to TRBJ1-1, with D uncertain. This CDR3 region has 14 residues. Deletions cut 5 bases from V and 0 bases from J, with 10 bases between. The V gene's germline CDR1 is LNHDA and CDR2 SQIVND (reference sequence). As DNA, the CDR3 is TGTGCCAGTAGTGGCTACAGCATGAACACTGAAGCTTTCTTT. It translates to CASSGYSMNTEAFF.